There are many counts of the clone carrying this T cell receptor beta chain. Its target is not known. Samples came from axillary lymph nodes draining the breast cancer. These data come from a study of breast tumors, draining lymph nodes, adjacent tissues. The length of the CDR3 is 13 residues. Germline CDR1 and CDR2: MNHEY and SVGEGT. V gave up 8 bases and J gave up 1 base, with 10 bases separating them. Study-wide points: Tumors had less TCR diversity than lymph nodes, more than nontumor tissue. Data fit most tumor T cells coming from lymph node, expanding in tumor.

One entry per CDR3 protein, called by TCRdb with MiXCR from the multiplex PCR reads. Counted here are about 80,000 distinct CDR3 sequences, roughly 20% occurring once; the ten biggest clones make up 2.4%. This rearrangement joins TRBV6-2 or TRBV6-3 to TRBJ2-3; D not resolved. The clonotype comes from a female donor with breast cancer. Some clones in this sample may be carry-over from other donors' samples. The material sequenced was axillary lymph node tissue. CDR3 sequence reads: CASVGRRTDTQYF. The CDR3 DNA sequence: TGTGCCAGCGTAGGCCGACGCACAGATACGCAGTATTTT.